The 28 T cell receptor beta chains given below trace back to one sample, sequenced in a study of blood T cell repertoires in COVID-19 (dated by TCRdb to 2018 to 2021). The receptor library was made with the immunoSEQ multiplex PCR assay. This immuneACCESS table, as held by TCRdb, lists in-frame sequences with V and J called but not all clones. Of the missing ones, under half trace to an unresolved V gene in checked studies; the others have no known cause. The sample data list more than 95,000 clones, and around 74% of these were observed just once. The top ten constitute approximately 20% of the sample. Source material: peripheral blood. The receptors shown here come from a woman aged 70-85 years with acute or convalescent COVID-19.

This clone rates as medium-sized. The chain carries TRBV4-2 and TRBJ1-6; TRBD1 matches 7 bases. V trimming: 4 bases; J trimming: 9 bases; junction bases outside the gene matches: 6. This CDR3 has 14 amino acids. Germline-derived CDR1 and CDR2 are LGHNA and YNFKEQ. In DNA, the CDR3 is TGTGCCAGCAGCCTCAACAGGGGCAGTTCACCCCTCCACTTT. Encoded protein: CASSLNRGSSPLHF.

The chain carries TRBV10-1 and TRBJ1-1; D gene uncertain. The V end lost 0 bases, the J end lost 7 bases, and 9 bases lay between the germline ends. From germline, CDR1 is WNHNN and CDR2 SYGVQD (reference sequence). This CDR3 comprises 13 residues. CDR3 loop: CASSESWSLEAFF. The DNA of the CDR3 is TGCGCCAGCAGTGAGTCATGGAGCCTTGAAGCTTTCTTT.

The J gene is TRBJ2-3, the V gene TRBV29-1; 7 nucleotides match TRBD2. CDR3 length equals 15 residues. V lost 6 bases to trimming and J lost 5 bases; unmatched junction nucleotides: 14. The germline CDR1 and CDR2 sequences are SQVTM and ANQGSEA. CDR3 DNA sequence: TGCAGCGTATGGGGGGAGGGAGGAGGAAGAGATACGCAGTATTTT. Protein sequence: CSVWGEGGGRDTQYF.

This rearrangement joins TRBV28 to TRBJ1-2; TRBD1 agrees at 7 bases. The trim removed 8 bases at V and 1 base at J, leaving 10 bases unmatched. The length of the CDR3 is 15 residues. The germline V gene encodes CDR1 MDHEN and CDR2 SYDVKM. The CDR3 DNA reads as TGTGCCAGCCGGACAGGTTCTCAGTTTAACTATGGCTACACCTTC. Translated: CASRTGSQFNYGYTF.

The CDR3 reads CASSYRLAGDWGGEQFF. In DNA, the CDR3 is TGTGCCAGCAGCTACCGACTAGCGGGGGATTGGGGAGGTGAGCAGTTCTTC. The V and J genes are TRBV11-2 and TRBJ2-1, with 12 bases that match TRBD2. The junction had 13 bases not matched to a gene; V was cut back by 4 bases and J by 9 bases. In germline, CDR1 is SGHAT, CDR2 FQNNGV. This CDR3 region has 17 residues.

The rearrangement uses TRBV28 and TRBJ2-3; 8 bases agree with TRBD2. The CDR3 is made up of 18 amino acids. Trimming at V came to 4 bases and at J to 0 bases, leaving 12 bases not matched to a gene. Germline-derived CDR1 and CDR2 are MDHEN and SYDVKM. The CDR3 here is CASSSESGGGTSTDTQYF. CDR3 DNA sequence: TGTGCCAGCAGTTCTGAATCGGGCGGGGGGACTAGCACAGATACGCAGTATTTT.

The gene calls are TRBV5-1 and TRBJ1-2; weak D call: TRBD1 (5 bases). V was clipped by 3 bases and J by 3 bases, with 18 bases between them. The germline CDR1 and CDR2 sequences are SGHRS and YFSETQ. The CDR3 sequence is 16 residues long. This CDR3 is CASSSIPPGDHYGYTF. CDR3 in DNA: TGCGCCAGCAGCTCGATTCCCCCGGGGGATCACTATGGCTACACCTTC.

This rearrangement joins TRBV29-1 to TRBJ1-4, with 7 bases identical to TRBD1. V shed 4 bases, J shed 5 bases, and the junction held 4 bases outside the gene matches. This CDR3 has 13 amino acids. The germline V gene encodes CDR1 SQVTM and CDR2 ANQGSEA. In DNA, the CDR3 is TGCAGCGTTGTGAAGGGGGCCAATGAAAAACTGTTTTTT. This sequence encodes CSVVKGANEKLFF.

This chain uses TRBV5-4 with TRBJ2-1; no firm D call. V was pared by 4 bases and J by 3 bases, with 17 bases between. Germline assignment: CDR1 SGHNT and CDR2 YYREEE (reference sequence). This CDR3 is 16 amino acids long. As DNA, the CDR3 is TGTGCCAGCAGCCCGGAAAGTCAGGCTGTCTACAATGAGCAGTTCTTC. Translation: CASSPESQAVYNEQFF.

The chain joins TRBV25-1 to TRBJ1-5; D remains ambiguous. This CDR3 contains 14 residues. Germline-derived CDR1 and CDR2 are MGHDK and SYGVNS. V dropped 2 bases and J dropped 7 bases, with 12 bases sitting between them. CDR3 nucleotides: TGTGCCAGCAGTGAAGAAACCGAGGGACAGCCCCAGCATTTT. Residues: CASSEETEGQPQHF.

Notes on this clone: Other DNA sequences in the sample encode the same CDR3. The chain is built from TRBV14 and TRBJ2-1; possibly TRBD2 for D (5 bases). V was pared by 0 bases and J by 4 bases, with 16 bases between. The CDR3 runs to 17 residues. Germline V gene sequence: CDR1 SGHDN, CDR2 FVKESK. DNA for the CDR3: TGTGCCAGCAGCCAAGATCTTGTGCCACGGGGATACAATGAGCAGTTCTTC. Encoded protein: CASSQDLVPRGYNEQFF.

The chain couples TRBV5-1 to TRBJ1-1; no clear D. V gave up 0 bases and J gave up 0 bases, with 9 bases separating them. This CDR3 spans 15 amino acids. Per the germline V gene, CDR1 is SGHRS and CDR2 is YFSETQ. The CDR3 sequence: CASSLDLGMNTEAFF. CDR3 coding DNA: TGCGCCAGCAGCTTGGATCTCGGGATGAACACTGAAGCTTTCTTT.

J is TRBJ1-4 and V is TRBV4-2, with unresolved D. Germline assignment: CDR1 LGHNA and CDR2 YNFKEQ. V lost 4 bases to trimming and J lost 8 bases, with 11 bases between them. This CDR3 comprises 13 residues. Written as DNA, the CDR3 is TGTGCCAGCAGCCTTAAGGAGGGCGAAAAACTGTTTTTT. This encodes CASSLKEGEKLFF.

The rearrangement links TRBV30 to TRBJ2-3; D perhaps matches TRBD2 (6 bases). The germline V and J ends were trimmed by 3 bases and 2 bases, with 12 bases remaining between them. The germline V gene has CDR1 GTSNPN and CDR2 SVGIG (reference sequence). The CDR3 extends over 14 amino acids. CDR3 nucleotide sequence: TGTGCCTGGAGCAGAGCGGGTATCACAGATACGCAGTATTTT. Protein: CAWSRAGITDTQYF.

The chain has TRBV30 and TRBJ1-1; D might be TRBD1 (5 bases). Germline-derived CDR1 and CDR2 are GTSNPN and SVGIG (reference sequence). V was cut by 0 bases and J by 11 bases, with 10 bases left in between. The length of the CDR3 is 11 residues. The CDR3 reads CAWSVPGGAFF. CDR3 bases: TGTGCCTGGAGTGTACCGGGGGGGGCTTTCTTT.

The chain uses TRBV5-8 and TRBJ1-1, with a possible D match to TRBD1 (6 bases). From germline, CDR1 is SGHTS and CDR2 YDEGEE. Between the trimmed V and J ends, which lost 5 bases and 0 bases, there was a span of 17 bases. The CDR3 is made up of 16 amino acids. The CDR3: CASRTNTGTVNTEAFF. Here the CDR3 DNA reads TGTGCCAGCAGGACAAATACAGGGACGGTGAACACTGAAGCTTTCTTT.

This chain connects TRBV30 to TRBJ1-1; D gene uncertain. Germline V gives CDR1 GTSNPN, CDR2 SVGIG (reference sequence). V was trimmed by 4 bases and J by 3 bases, leaving 12 bases between them. The length of the CDR3 is 13 residues. The CDR3 is CAWKVLADTEAFF. The CDR3 DNA is TGTGCCTGGAAGGTCCTCGCGGACACTGAAGCTTTCTTT.

V usage is TRBV5-1 and J usage is TRBJ2-1; 10 bases fit TRBD1. The CDR3 totals 16 residues. J was trimmed by 3 bases and V by 0 bases; bases with no gene match: 3. Germline CDR1 SGHRS, CDR2 YFSETQ. The chain's CDR3 is CASSLAGTGVYNEQFF. For the CDR3, the DNA is TGCGCCAGCAGCTTGGCCGGGACAGGGGTCTACAATGAGCAGTTCTTC.

This sequence joins TRBV3-1 (or the pseudogene TRBV3-2) and TRBJ1-2, with D maybe TRBD1 (5 bases). CDR1 and CDR2 (germline): LGHDT, YNNKEL (reference sequence). V dropped 0 bases and J dropped 13 bases, with 12 bases sitting between them. The CDR3 totals 12 residues. In DNA form, the CDR3 reads TGTGCCAGCAGCCAAGACAGGGCCCTCTGCACCTTC. Amino acid sequence: CASSQDRALCTF.

This clone came up once. The chain links TRBV5-4 to TRBJ1-5; possible D gene TRBD1, 6 bases. This CDR3 is 18 amino acids long. The ends were cut back, 0 bases at V and 2 bases at J, with 18 bases in the middle. Germline loops: CDR1 SGHNT, CDR2 YYREEE (reference sequence). In DNA, the CDR3 is TGTGCCAGCAGCTTGGGGGGGACATCCAAGGTCGGCAATCAGCCCCAGCATTTT. It codes for CASSLGGTSKVGNQPQHF.

The chain has TRBV18 and TRBJ2-7; D is ambiguous. CDR1 is KGHSH, CDR2 LQKENI, per germline. The length of the CDR3 is 14 residues. Trimming stripped 0 bases from V and 2 bases from J, with 8 bases between. In DNA, the CDR3 is TGTGCCAGCTCACCACCCTCGACACCCTACGAGCAGTACTTC. Translation gives CASSPPSTPYEQYF. The full variable domain, rest sourced from reference TRBV18 and TRBJ2-7, is NAGVMQNPRHLVRRRGQEARLRCSPMKGHSHVYWYRQLPEEGLKFMVYLQKENIIDESGMPKERFSAEFPKEGPSILRIQQVVRGDSAAYFCASSPPSTPYEQYFGPGTRLTVT.

The chain combines TRBV7-9 with TRBJ2-7, with D possibly matching TRBD1 (6 bases). V was clipped by 1 base and J by 0 bases, with 10 bases between them. This CDR3 is built from 15 residues. Germline CDR1 is SEHNR and CDR2 is FQNEAQ (reference sequence). CDR3 nucleotides: TGTGCCAGCAGCTTAGGGGGGCAGGGCTCCTACGAGCAGTACTTC. Its translation is CASSLGGQGSYEQYF.

This clone was observed a handful of times. The chain is built from TRBV30 and TRBJ1-2; D unclear. Germline V lookup: CDR1 GTSNPN, CDR2 SVGIG (reference sequence). Trimming shortened V by 3 bases and J by 3 bases, and 17 bases separated the two germline ends. This CDR3 spans 15 amino acids. In nucleotides, the CDR3 is TGTGCCTGGAGAAAAAGTACCGGGAGGCACTATGGCTACACCTTC. It encodes CAWRKSTGRHYGYTF. Drawing the rest from reference TRBV30 and TRBJ1-2, the complete variable domain is SQTIHQWPATLVQPVGSPLSLECTVEGTSNPNLYWYRQAAGRGLQLLFYSVGIGQISSEVPQNLSASRPQDRQFILSSKKLLLSDSGFYLCAWRKSTGRHYGYTFGSGTRLTVV.

The genes are TRBV27 and TRBJ1-2, with a tentative D call TRBD1 (5 bases). Trimming removed 7 bases from V and 8 bases from J, with 32 bases in between. CDR1 and CDR2 (germline): MNHEY, SMNVEV (reference sequence). The CDR3 covers 18 residues. CDR3 sequence: CASKSLGPGYNLKSGYTF. The CDR3 DNA reads as TGTGCCAGCAAGAGTTTAGGCCCAGGGTATAACCTTAAGTCGGGCTACACCTTC.

This clone was counted between two and nine times. V gene TRBV3-1 (or the pseudogene TRBV3-2) combines with J gene TRBJ2-7; maybe TRBD1 (6 bases). This CDR3 has 14 amino acids. Germline CDR1 and CDR2: LGHDT and YNNKEL (reference sequence). V was trimmed by 3 bases and J by 6 bases, leaving 15 bases between them. The CDR3 sequence: CASSQTRTVREQYF. In DNA, the CDR3 is TGTGCCAGCAGCCAGACGAGGACAGTTCGCGAGCAGTACTTC.

The V call is TRBV21-1, the J call TRBJ2-3; the table's D call TRBD2 went unverified against the DNA. TRBV21-1 is tagged as a pseudogene. There are 16 residues in the CDR3. CDR3 amino acids: CASSKASGGPTDTQYF. Here the CDR3 DNA reads TGTGCCAGCAGCAAAGCTAGCGGGGGGCCCACAGATACGCAGTATTTT.

This rearrangement joins TRBV7-9 to TRBJ1-5, with TRBD1 as a possible D gene (5 bases). CDR1 SEHNR and CDR2 FQNEAQ come from the germline V gene (reference sequence). Trimming stripped 7 bases from V and 9 bases from J, with 13 bases between. The CDR3 runs to 12 residues. The DNA of the CDR3 is TGTGCCAGCAATTCAGGCGGGGGGCCCCAGCATTTT. Protein product: CASNSGGGPQHF.

This chain uses TRBV28 with TRBJ1-1; 8 nucleotides line up with TRBD1. This CDR3 region has 14 residues. V shed 5 bases and J 1 base; nucleotides not matched to a gene: 3. The germline CDR1 and CDR2 sequences are MDHEN and SYDVKM. In DNA form, the CDR3 reads TGTGCCAGCAGTCCCGGGACAGGGAACACTGAAGCTTTCTTT. Encoded protein: CASSPGTGNTEAFF. Using reference TRBV28 and TRBJ1-1 for the parts outside the CDR3, the full variable domain is DVKVTQSSRYLVKRTGEKVFLECVQDMDHENMFWYRQDPGLGLRLIYFSYDVKMKEKGDIPEGYSVSREKKERFSLILESASTNQTSMYLCASSPGTGNTEAFFGQGTRLTVV.